This T cell receptor (beta chain) was retrieved from a study of Tregs in tolerant kidney transplant recipients. This clone counts as large (0.1 to 1%) by frequency. Antigen: not known. The read comes to an end 3 residues before the CDR3 does, leaving the germline J gene to fill in the end. Measured with immunoSEQ multiplex PCR; TCRdb has only the in-frame clones, and not every one. Here the sample table reports approximately 990 clones. FACS sorting followed a roughly 6-day coculture of CFSE-labeled recipient PBMCs with irradiated graft donor PBMCs. The CDR3 spans 16 residues. V gave up 3 bases and J gave up 7 bases; unmatched junction bases: 9. Looked up from germline, CDR1 is SGHNT and CDR2 is YYREEE (reference sequence).

The TCR originated in a human patient who received a combined kidney and bone marrow transplant. The input for sequencing was CD4+ T cells from blood cultured with allogeneic cells, taken before the transplant. The genes are TRBV5-4 and TRBJ2-2; 10 positions agree with TRBD2. CDR3 protein: CASSSRLAGWIGELFF. CDR3 DNA (partial): TGTGCCAGCAGCTCTCGACTAGCGGGCTGGATCGGGGAG. Using reference TRBV5-4 and TRBJ2-2 for the parts outside the CDR3, the full variable domain is ETGVTQSPTHLIKTRGQQVTLRCSSQSGHNTVSWYQQALGQGPQFIFQYYREEENGRGNFPPRFSGLQFPNYSSELNVNALELDDSALYLCASSSRLAGWIGELFFGEGSRLTVL.